This is a list of T cell receptor beta chains from one sample in a study of shared T cell receptors in the human thymus. The repertoire was sequenced with immunoSEQ multiplex PCR; TCRdb's copy has only in-frame clones and lacks some. There are about 660,000 clones in the sample; about 90% occur only once, and about 0.0094% lies in the top ten. These data were likewise used in another study, on human thymus T cells.

What was sequenced was thymocytes. The receptors originated from a boy under three years old with a congenital heart defect. Each CDR3 is given with its conserved first and last residue. A D gene is named only where the DNA matches it firmly. Clone sizes are given selectively: once, few, many, or a class where the clone is expanded.

abundance: few; j_gene: TRBJ2-5; d_gene: .; v_gene: TRBV14; CDR3nt: TGTGCCAGCAGCCAAGAGTCTACCACCTTCCAAGAGACCCAGTACTTC; CDR3aa: CASSQESTTFQETQYF
abundance: .; j_gene: TRBJ2-3; d_gene: .; v_gene: TRBV11-2; CDR3nt: TGTGCCAGCAGCCCTGGACAGGGAGGGTTGGCGGAAAACACAGATACGCAGTATTTT; CDR3aa: CASSPGQGGLAENTDTQYF
abundance: .; j_gene: TRBJ1-2; d_gene: .; v_gene: TRBV23-1; CDR3nt: TGCGCCAGCAGTCAATCAAGGAGGCTCCTCCCAGCTAACTATGGCTACACCTTC; CDR3aa: CASSQSRRLLPANYGYTF
abundance: .; j_gene: TRBJ2-5; d_gene: TRBD2; v_gene: TRBV29-1; CDR3nt: TGCAGCGCAGCGGGAGAATGGAAAGAGACCCAGTACTTC; CDR3aa: CSAAGEWKETQYF
abundance: .; j_gene: TRBJ2-5; d_gene: TRBD1; v_gene: TRBV5-6; CDR3nt: TGTGCCAGCAGCCCTGACAGGGACCAAGAGACCCAGTACTTC; CDR3aa: CASSPDRDQETQYF
abundance: .; j_gene: TRBJ1-3; d_gene: .; v_gene: TRBV19; CDR3nt: TGTGCCAGTAGTATACAGGTCTACTTGGAGGGCCCTGGAAACACCATATATTTT; CDR3aa: CASSIQVYLEGPGNTIYF
abundance: .; j_gene: TRBJ1-2; d_gene: TRBD1; v_gene: TRBV6-4; CDR3nt: TGTGCCAGCAGTGAAGAGACAGGGTATGGCTACACCTTC; CDR3aa: CASSEETGYGYTF
abundance: .; j_gene: TRBJ1-2; d_gene: TRBD1; v_gene: TRBV9; CDR3nt: TGTGCCAGCAGCGTCAAACCCCGGGACAGCTATGGCTACACCTTC; CDR3aa: CASSVKPRDSYGYTF
abundance: .; j_gene: TRBJ2-7; d_gene: TRBD2; v_gene: TRBV27; CDR3nt: TGTGCCAGCAGTCTAAAAAGGACTAGCGGGAGCCCAACCGTCGAGCAGTACTTC; CDR3aa: CASSLKRTSGSPTVEQYF
abundance: .; j_gene: TRBJ2-4; d_gene: TRBD2; v_gene: TRBV4-2; CDR3nt: TGTGCCAGCAGCCATGGACTAGCGGTCAAAAACATTCAGTACTTC; CDR3aa: CASSHGLAVKNIQYF
abundance: .; j_gene: TRBJ2-1; d_gene: .; v_gene: TRBV5-6; CDR3nt: TGTGCCAGCAGCTCCCCAAATGACAGGCTGGCCTACAATGAGCAGTTCTTC; CDR3aa: CASSSPNDRLAYNEQFF
abundance: .; j_gene: TRBJ2-7; d_gene: .; v_gene: TRBV6-5; CDR3nt: TGTGCCAGCAGTCAGACCGGGACTCAGCCTTACGAGCAGTACTTC; CDR3aa: CASSQTGTQPYEQYF
abundance: .; j_gene: TRBJ2-5; d_gene: .; v_gene: TRBV6-1; CDR3nt: TGTGCCAGCAGTGTACCGGGTCCCCAAGAGACCCAGTACTTC; CDR3aa: CASSVPGPQETQYF
abundance: .; j_gene: TRBJ1-6; d_gene: .; v_gene: TRBV6-6; CDR3nt: TGTGCCAGCAGTTATCGTTTTGGCCCCCTCCACTTT; CDR3aa: CASSYRFGPLHF
abundance: .; j_gene: TRBJ1-2; d_gene: .; v_gene: TRBV28; CDR3nt: TGTGCCAGCAGTAGAGAAAAATGGTACTATGGCTACACCTTC; CDR3aa: CASSREKWYYGYTF
abundance: .; j_gene: TRBJ1-6; d_gene: .; v_gene: TRBV5-1; CDR3nt: TGCGCCAGCAGTGGGGGGGTTGATTCACCCCTCCACTTT; CDR3aa: CASSGGVDSPLHF
abundance: .; j_gene: TRBJ1-5; d_gene: .; v_gene: TRBV5-7; CDR3nt: TGTGCCAGCAGCTCGCGGACAGTTTGGCCCCAGCATTTT; CDR3aa: CASSSRTVWPQHF
abundance: once; j_gene: TRBJ2-7; d_gene: TRBD1; v_gene: TRBV10-3; CDR3nt: TGTGCCATCAGTGAGTCCCCGGGACAGGGGACCTACGAGCAGTACTTC; CDR3aa: CAISESPGQGTYEQYF
abundance: few; j_gene: TRBJ1-3; d_gene: TRBD1; v_gene: TRBV10-3; CDR3nt: TGTGCCATCAGTGAGCCGGGACAGGAATCTGGAAACACCATATATTTT; CDR3aa: CAISEPGQESGNTIYF
abundance: .; j_gene: TRBJ1-1; d_gene: TRBD1; v_gene: TRBV5-6; CDR3nt: TGTGCCAGCAGCACAGGGACAGGGGACCCTGAAGCTTTCTTT; CDR3aa: CASSTGTGDPEAFF
abundance: .; j_gene: TRBJ1-5; d_gene: .; v_gene: TRBV6-1; CDR3nt: TGTGCCAGCAGTGAACTCCCAGGGAATCAGCCCCAGCATTTT; CDR3aa: CASSELPGNQPQHF
abundance: .; j_gene: TRBJ2-2; d_gene: TRBD2; v_gene: TRBV7-9; CDR3nt: TGTGCCAGCAGCAGCCGGACTAGCGGTATATCCGGGGAGCTGTTTTTT; CDR3aa: CASSSRTSGISGELFF
abundance: .; j_gene: TRBJ1-2; d_gene: .; v_gene: TRBV28; CDR3nt: TGTGCCAGCAGTTTCGCGACACGGCGTGGCTACACCTTC; CDR3aa: CASSFATRRGYTF
abundance: few; j_gene: TRBJ1-1; d_gene: .; v_gene: TRBV19; CDR3nt: TGTGCCAGTAGTTCGGGGGCTGAAGCTTTCTTT; CDR3aa: CASSSGAEAFF
abundance: .; j_gene: TRBJ2-4; d_gene: TRBD1; v_gene: TRBV15; CDR3nt: TGTGCCACCAGCGGAGGACAGGGAATTCAGTACTTC; CDR3aa: CATSGGQGIQYF
abundance: .; j_gene: TRBJ1-1; d_gene: TRBD1; v_gene: TRBV5-1; CDR3nt: TGCGCCAGCCTCGGGACAGGCTCTGAAGCTTTCTTT; CDR3aa: CASLGTGSEAFF
abundance: .; j_gene: TRBJ2-7; d_gene: .; v_gene: TRBV5-6; CDR3nt: TGTGCCAGCAGCGTGGCACAGGGTGAATCAGAGCGGGACTACGAGCAGTACTTC; CDR3aa: CASSVAQGESERDYEQYF
abundance: .; j_gene: TRBJ2-3; d_gene: TRBD1; v_gene: TRBV6-4; CDR3nt: TGTGCCAGCAGTGACGGGGACAGGAAGACAGATACGCAGTATTTT; CDR3aa: CASSDGDRKTDTQYF
abundance: once; j_gene: TRBJ2-1; d_gene: TRBD2; v_gene: TRBV4-1; CDR3nt: TGCGCCAGCAGCCAAGTTTTAGCGGGGGCCTACAATGAGCAGTTCTTC; CDR3aa: CASSQVLAGAYNEQFF
abundance: .; j_gene: TRBJ2-6; d_gene: .; v_gene: TRBV5-6; CDR3nt: TGTGCCAGCAGCCACAAAGCGACAGACTCTGGGGCCAACGTCCTGACTTTC; CDR3aa: CASSHKATDSGANVLTF
abundance: once; j_gene: TRBJ1-1; d_gene: .; v_gene: TRBV5-1; CDR3nt: TGCGCCAGCAGATTGGGGGCCCTGAACACTGAAGCTTTCTTT; CDR3aa: CASRLGALNTEAFF
abundance: .; j_gene: TRBJ2-1; d_gene: TRBD2; v_gene: TRBV15; CDR3nt: TGTGCCACCAGCAGAGATCGCAGAACTAGCGGGAGAAGAAATGAGCAGTTCTTC; CDR3aa: CATSRDRRTSGRRNEQFF
abundance: .; j_gene: TRBJ2-7; d_gene: .; v_gene: TRBV6-5; CDR3nt: TGTGCCAGCAGTTACCCGGGTCCTACTTCTCTCTACGAGCAGTACTTC; CDR3aa: CASSYPGPTSLYEQYF
abundance: .; j_gene: TRBJ2-7; d_gene: .; v_gene: TRBV2; CDR3nt: TGTGCCAGCACGGGGATGGGCTCCTACGAGCAGTACTTC; CDR3aa: CASTGMGSYEQYF
abundance: .; j_gene: TRBJ1-5; d_gene: TRBD1; v_gene: TRBV7-9; CDR3nt: TGTGCCAGCAGCCCAGGGACAGGGACGGACCCTTATCAGCCCCAGCATTTT; CDR3aa: CASSPGTGTDPYQPQHF
abundance: .; j_gene: TRBJ1-4; d_gene: .; v_gene: TRBV21-1; CDR3nt: TGTGCCAGCAGCAAAGCGCGAAAGTTACAGGGGAATGAAAAACTGTTTTTT; CDR3aa: CASSKARKLQGNEKLFF
abundance: .; j_gene: TRBJ1-4; d_gene: TRBD1; v_gene: TRBV2; CDR3nt: TGTGCCAGCAGGAACCCGGGACAGGGTGATGAAAAACTGTTTTTT; CDR3aa: CASRNPGQGDEKLFF
abundance: .; j_gene: TRBJ2-3; d_gene: TRBD1; v_gene: TRBV19; CDR3nt: TGTGCCAGTAGTCCAGGGGGACAGGAGACAGATACGCAGTATTTT; CDR3aa: CASSPGGQETDTQYF
abundance: .; j_gene: TRBJ2-7; d_gene: .; v_gene: TRBV1; CDR3nt: TGCACCAGCAGCCAATCCGGGACAGGGCTCTACGAGCAGTACTTC; CDR3aa: CTSSQSGTGLYEQYF
abundance: .; j_gene: TRBJ2-7; d_gene: TRBD2; v_gene: TRBV29-1; CDR3nt: TGCAGCGTCGGAGAGGTCCGGACAGGTTTGCCCGGACTAGCGGTCTACGAGCAGTACTTC; CDR3aa: CSVGEVRTGLPGLAVYEQYF
abundance: .; j_gene: TRBJ1-1; d_gene: .; v_gene: TRBV5-6; CDR3nt: TGTGCCAGCAGCTCGCCACCGATGATCCAGGGGACCACTGAAGCTTTCTTT; CDR3aa: CASSSPPMIQGTTEAFF
abundance: .; j_gene: TRBJ1-1; d_gene: .; v_gene: TRBV4-1; CDR3nt: TGCGCCAGCAGCCAAGATCGTCCGGAAGCTTTCTTT; CDR3aa: CASSQDRPEAFF
abundance: .; j_gene: TRBJ2-7; d_gene: .; v_gene: TRBV4-2; CDR3nt: TGTGCCAGCAGCCAAAATCATGCACAGGGAGAAATCTACGAGCAGTACTTC; CDR3aa: CASSQNHAQGEIYEQYF